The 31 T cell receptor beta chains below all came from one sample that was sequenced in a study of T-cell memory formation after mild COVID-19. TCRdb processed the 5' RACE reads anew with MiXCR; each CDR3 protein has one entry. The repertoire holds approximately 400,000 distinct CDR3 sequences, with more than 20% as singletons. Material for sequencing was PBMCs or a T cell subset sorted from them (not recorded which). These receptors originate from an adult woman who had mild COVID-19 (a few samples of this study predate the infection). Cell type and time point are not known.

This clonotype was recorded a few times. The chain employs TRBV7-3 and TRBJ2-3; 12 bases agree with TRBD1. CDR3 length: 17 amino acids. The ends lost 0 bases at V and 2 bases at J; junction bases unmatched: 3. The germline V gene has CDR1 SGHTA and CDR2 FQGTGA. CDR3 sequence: CASSLTGQGASTDTQYF. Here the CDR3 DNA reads TGTGCCAGCAGCTTAACGGGACAGGGGGCCTCCACAGATACGCAGTATTTT.

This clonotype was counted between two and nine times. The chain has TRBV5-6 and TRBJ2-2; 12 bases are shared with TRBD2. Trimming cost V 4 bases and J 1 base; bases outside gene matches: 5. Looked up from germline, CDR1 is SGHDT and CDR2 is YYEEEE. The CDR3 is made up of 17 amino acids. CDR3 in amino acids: CASSGLLAGGNTGELFF. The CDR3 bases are TGTGCCAGCAGCGGCCTACTAGCGGGAGGGAACACCGGGGAGCTGTTTTTT.

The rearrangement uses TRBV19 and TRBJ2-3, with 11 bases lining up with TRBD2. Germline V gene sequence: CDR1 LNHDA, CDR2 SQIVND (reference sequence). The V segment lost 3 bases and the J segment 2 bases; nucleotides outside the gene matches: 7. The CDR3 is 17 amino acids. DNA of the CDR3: TGTGCCAGTAGTATTCGACTAGCGGGGAGACCCACAGATACGCAGTATTTT. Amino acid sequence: CASSIRLAGRPTDTQYF.

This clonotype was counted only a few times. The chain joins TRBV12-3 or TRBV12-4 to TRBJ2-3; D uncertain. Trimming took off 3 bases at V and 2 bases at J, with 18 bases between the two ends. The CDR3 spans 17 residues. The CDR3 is CASSLALHRATTDTQYF. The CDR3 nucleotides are TGTGCCAGCAGTTTGGCTTTGCACCGGGCCACCACAGATACGCAGTATTTT.

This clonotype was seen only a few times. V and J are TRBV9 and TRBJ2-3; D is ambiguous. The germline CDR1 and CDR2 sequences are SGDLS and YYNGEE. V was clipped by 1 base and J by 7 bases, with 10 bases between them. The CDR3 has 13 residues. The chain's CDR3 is CASSVYMSNTQYF. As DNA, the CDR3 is TGTGCCAGCAGCGTATATATGTCAAATACGCAGTATTTT. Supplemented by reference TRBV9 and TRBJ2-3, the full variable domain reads DSGVTQTPKHLITATGQRVTLRCSPRSGDLSVYWYQQSLDQGLQFLIQYYNGEERAKGNILERFSAQQFPDLHSELNLSSLELGDSALYFCASSVYMSNTQYFGPGTRLTVL.

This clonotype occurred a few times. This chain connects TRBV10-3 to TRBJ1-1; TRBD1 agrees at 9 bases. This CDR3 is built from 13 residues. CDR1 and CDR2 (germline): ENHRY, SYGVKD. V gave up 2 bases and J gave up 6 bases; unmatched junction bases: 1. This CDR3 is CAISEGTGSEAFF. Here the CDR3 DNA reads TGTGCCATCAGTGAGGGGACAGGGTCTGAAGCTTTCTTT.

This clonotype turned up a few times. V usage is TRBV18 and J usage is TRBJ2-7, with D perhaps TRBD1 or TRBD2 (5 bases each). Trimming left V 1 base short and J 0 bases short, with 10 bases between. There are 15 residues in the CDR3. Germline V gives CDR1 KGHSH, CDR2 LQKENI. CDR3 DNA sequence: TGTGCCAGCTCACCACGGCAGGGAGACTCCTACGAGCAGTACTTC. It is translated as CASSPRQGDSYEQYF.

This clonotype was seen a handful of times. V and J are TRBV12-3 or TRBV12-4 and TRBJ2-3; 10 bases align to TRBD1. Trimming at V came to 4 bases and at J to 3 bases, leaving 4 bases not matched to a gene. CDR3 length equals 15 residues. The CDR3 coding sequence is TGTGCCAGCAGTTACGACAGGGGGCCTACAGATACGCAGTATTTT. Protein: CASSYDRGPTDTQYF.

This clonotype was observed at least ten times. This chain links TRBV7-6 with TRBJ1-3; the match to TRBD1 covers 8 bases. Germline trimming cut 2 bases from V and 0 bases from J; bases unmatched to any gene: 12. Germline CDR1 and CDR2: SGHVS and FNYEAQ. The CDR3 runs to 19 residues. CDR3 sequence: CASSLQLRRTGPSGNTIYF. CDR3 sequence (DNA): TGTGCCAGCAGCTTACAACTACGAAGGACAGGGCCCTCTGGAAACACCATATATTTT. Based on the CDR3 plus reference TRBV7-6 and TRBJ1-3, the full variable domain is GAGVSQSPRYKVTKRGQDVALRCDPISGHVSLYWYRQALGQGPEFLTYFNYEAQQDKSGLPNDRFSAERPEGSISTLTIQRTEQRDSAMYRCASSLQLRRTGPSGNTIYFGEGSWLTVV.

The CDR3 region is CASEGVSYEQYF. The CDR3 DNA sequence: TGTGCCAGTGAGGGGGTCAGCTACGAGCAGTACTTC. The V gene is TRBV2, the J gene TRBJ2-7; D might be TRBD1 (6 bases). Trimming took off 9 bases at V and 3 bases at J, with 12 bases between the two ends. The CDR3 runs to 12 residues. Germline V gene data show CDR1 as SNHLY and CDR2 as FYNNEI. The full variable domain, completed using reference TRBV2 and TRBJ2-7, is EPEVTQTPSHQVTQMGQEVILRCVPISNHLYFYWYRQILGQKVEFLVSFYNNEISEKSEIFDDQFSVERPDGSNFTLKIRSTKLEDSAMYFCASEGVSYEQYFGPGTRLTVT.

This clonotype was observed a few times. The CDR3 loop reads CATSREVDSKNQPQHF. The CDR3 nucleotides read TGTGCCACCAGCAGAGAGGTGGACAGCAAAAATCAGCCCCAGCATTTT. This chain uses TRBV15 with TRBJ1-5; perhaps TRBD1 as D (6 bases). V lost 0 bases, J lost 4 bases, and 13 bases lay in between. Germline CDR1 reads LNHNV; CDR2 reads YYDKDF (reference sequence). The CDR3 is 16 amino acids.

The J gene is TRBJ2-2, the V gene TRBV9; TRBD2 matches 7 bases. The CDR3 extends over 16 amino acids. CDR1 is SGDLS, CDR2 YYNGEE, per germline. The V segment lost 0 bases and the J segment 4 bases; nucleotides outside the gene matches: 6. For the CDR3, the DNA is TGTGCCAGCAGCGTAGGGGGGACTAAGTCCACCGGGGAGCTGTTTTTT. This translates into CASSVGGTKSTGELFF.

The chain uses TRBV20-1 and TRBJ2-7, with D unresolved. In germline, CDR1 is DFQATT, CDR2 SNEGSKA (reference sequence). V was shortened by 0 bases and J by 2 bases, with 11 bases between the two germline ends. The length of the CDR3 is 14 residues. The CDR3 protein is CSARDRGRPYEQYF. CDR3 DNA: TGCAGTGCTAGAGATAGAGGCAGGCCCTACGAGCAGTACTTC.

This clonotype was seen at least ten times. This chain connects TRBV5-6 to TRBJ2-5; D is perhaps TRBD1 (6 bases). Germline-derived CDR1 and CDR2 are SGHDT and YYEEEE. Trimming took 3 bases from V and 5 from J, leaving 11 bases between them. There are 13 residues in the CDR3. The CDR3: CASSSGQRETQYF. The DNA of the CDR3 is TGTGCCAGCAGCTCAGGACAGCGCGAGACCCAGTACTTC.

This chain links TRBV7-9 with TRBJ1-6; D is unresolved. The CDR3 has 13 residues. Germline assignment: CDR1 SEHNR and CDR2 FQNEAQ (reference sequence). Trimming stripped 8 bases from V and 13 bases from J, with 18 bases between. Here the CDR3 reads CASHSPGRSPLHF. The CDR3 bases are TGTGCCAGCCATAGCCCCGGCCGCAGCCCCCTCCACTTT.

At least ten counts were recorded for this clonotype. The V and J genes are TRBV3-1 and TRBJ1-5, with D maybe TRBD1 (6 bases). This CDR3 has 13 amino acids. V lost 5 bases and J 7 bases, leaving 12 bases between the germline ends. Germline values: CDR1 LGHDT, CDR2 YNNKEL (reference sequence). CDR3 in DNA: TGTGCCAGCAGCTGGGACACGCGGCAGCCCCAGCATTTT. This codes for CASSWDTRQPQHF.

The CDR3 nucleotides read TGTGCCAGCAAGAGTGGATTTGAAGGCAATGAGCAGTTCTTC. It encodes CASKSGFEGNEQFF. The chain is built from TRBV7-3 and TRBJ2-1; no reliable D call. Germline V lookup: CDR1 SGHTA, CDR2 FQGTGA. The CDR3 extends over 14 amino acids. The V end was cut by 7 bases, the J end by 6 bases, with 16 bases between.

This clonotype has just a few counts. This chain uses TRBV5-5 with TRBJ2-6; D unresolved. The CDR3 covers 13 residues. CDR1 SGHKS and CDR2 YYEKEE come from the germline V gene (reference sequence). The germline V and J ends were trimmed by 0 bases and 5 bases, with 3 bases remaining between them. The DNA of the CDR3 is TGTGCCAGCAGCTTGGAGTGGGCCAACGTCCTGACTTTC. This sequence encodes CASSLEWANVLTF.

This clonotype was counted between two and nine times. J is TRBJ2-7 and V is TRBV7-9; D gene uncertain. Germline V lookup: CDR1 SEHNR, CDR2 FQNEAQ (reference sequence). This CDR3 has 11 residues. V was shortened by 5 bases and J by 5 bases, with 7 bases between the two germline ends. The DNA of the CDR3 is TGTGCCAGCAGCCAACGTGACGAGCAGTACTTC. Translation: CASSQRDEQYF.

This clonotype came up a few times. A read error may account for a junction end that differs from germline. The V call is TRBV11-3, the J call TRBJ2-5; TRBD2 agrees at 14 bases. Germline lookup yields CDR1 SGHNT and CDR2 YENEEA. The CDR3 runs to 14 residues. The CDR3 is CASSLGLAGENQYF. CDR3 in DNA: TGTGCCAGCAGCCTGGGACTAGCGGGAGAGAACCAGTACTTC.

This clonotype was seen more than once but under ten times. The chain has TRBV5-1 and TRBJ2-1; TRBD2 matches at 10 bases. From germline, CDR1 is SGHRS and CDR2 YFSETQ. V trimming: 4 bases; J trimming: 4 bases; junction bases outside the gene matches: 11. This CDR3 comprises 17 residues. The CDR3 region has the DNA TGCGCCAGCAGCCCCTTCCCTAGCGGGGGAACGTACAATGAGCAGTTCTTC. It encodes CASSPFPSGGTYNEQFF. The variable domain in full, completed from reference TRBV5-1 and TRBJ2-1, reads KAGVTQTPRYLIKTRGQQVTLSCSPISGHRSVSWYQQTPGQGLQFLFEYFSETQRNKGNFPGRFSGRQFSNSRSEMNVSTLELGDSALYLCASSPFPSGGTYNEQFFGPGTRLTVL.

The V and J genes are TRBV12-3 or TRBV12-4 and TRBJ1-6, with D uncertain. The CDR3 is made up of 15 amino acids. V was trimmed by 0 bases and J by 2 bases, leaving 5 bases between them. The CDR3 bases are TGTGCCAGCAGTTTAGCCAACCCCTATAATTCACCCCTCCACTTT. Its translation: CASSLANPYNSPLHF.

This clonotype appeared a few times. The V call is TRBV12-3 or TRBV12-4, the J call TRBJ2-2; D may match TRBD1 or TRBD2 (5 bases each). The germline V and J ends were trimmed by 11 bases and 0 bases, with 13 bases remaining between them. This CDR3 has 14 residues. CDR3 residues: CASRRGANTGELFF. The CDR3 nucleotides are TGTGCCTCAAGGCGAGGGGCGAACACCGGGGAGCTGTTTTTT.

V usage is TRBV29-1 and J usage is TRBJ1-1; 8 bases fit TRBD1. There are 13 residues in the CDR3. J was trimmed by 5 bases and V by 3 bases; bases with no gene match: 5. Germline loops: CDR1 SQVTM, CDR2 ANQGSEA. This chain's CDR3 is CSVDETGVTEAFF. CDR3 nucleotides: TGCAGCGTTGACGAGACAGGGGTAACTGAAGCTTTCTTT.

The CDR3 sequence is CASSPGVEDTQYF. The CDR3 DNA follows: TGTGCCAGCAGCCCCGGGGTCGAAGATACGCAGTATTTT. V gene TRBV7-9 combines with J gene TRBJ2-3; D may be TRBD2 (5 bases). The CDR3 covers 13 residues. The V and J ends lost 5 bases and 5 bases respectively, with 11 bases between them. CDR1 and CDR2 from the germline V gene are SEHNR and FQNEAQ (reference sequence).

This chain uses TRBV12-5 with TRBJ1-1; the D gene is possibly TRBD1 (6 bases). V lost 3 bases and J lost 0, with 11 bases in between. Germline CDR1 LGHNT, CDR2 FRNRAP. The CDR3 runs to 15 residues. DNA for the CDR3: TGTGCTAGTGGTTTTGGGGGGACAATGAACACTGAAGCTTTCTTT. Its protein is CASGFGGTMNTEAFF. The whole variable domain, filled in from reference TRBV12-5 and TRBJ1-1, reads DARVTQTPRHKVTEMGQEVTMRCQPILGHNTVFWYRQTMMQGLELLAYFRNRAPLDDSGMPKDRFSAEMPDATLATLKIQPSEPRDSAVYFCASGFGGTMNTEAFFGQGTRLTVV.

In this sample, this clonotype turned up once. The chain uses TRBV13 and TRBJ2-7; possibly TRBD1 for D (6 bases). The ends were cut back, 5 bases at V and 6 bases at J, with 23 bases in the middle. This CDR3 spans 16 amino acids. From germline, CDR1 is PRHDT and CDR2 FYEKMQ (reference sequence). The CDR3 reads CASSPGAGTLPGEQYF. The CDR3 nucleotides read TGTGCCAGCAGCCCAGGGGCAGGGACCCTACCTGGCGAGCAGTACTTC.

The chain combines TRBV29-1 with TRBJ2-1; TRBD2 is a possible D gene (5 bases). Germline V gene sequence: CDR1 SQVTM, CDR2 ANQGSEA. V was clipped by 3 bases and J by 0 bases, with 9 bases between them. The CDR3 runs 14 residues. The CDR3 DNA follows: TGCAGCGTTGAGAGGGAGAACTCCTACAATGAGCAGTTCTTC. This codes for CSVERENSYNEQFF.

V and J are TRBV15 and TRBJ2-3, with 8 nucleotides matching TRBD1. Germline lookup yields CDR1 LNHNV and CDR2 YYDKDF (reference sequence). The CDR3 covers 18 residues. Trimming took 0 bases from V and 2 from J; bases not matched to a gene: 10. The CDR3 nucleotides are TGTGCCACCAGCAGAGAGTGGCGGACAGGGTCCAACACAGATACGCAGTATTTT. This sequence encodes CATSREWRTGSNTDTQYF.

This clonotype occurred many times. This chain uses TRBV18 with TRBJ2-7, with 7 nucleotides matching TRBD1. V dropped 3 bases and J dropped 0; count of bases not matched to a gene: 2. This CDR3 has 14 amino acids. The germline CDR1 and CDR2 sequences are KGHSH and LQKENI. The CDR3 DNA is TGTGCCAGCTCACCCGGACAGGCCTCCTACGAGCAGTACTTC. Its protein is CASSPGQASYEQYF.

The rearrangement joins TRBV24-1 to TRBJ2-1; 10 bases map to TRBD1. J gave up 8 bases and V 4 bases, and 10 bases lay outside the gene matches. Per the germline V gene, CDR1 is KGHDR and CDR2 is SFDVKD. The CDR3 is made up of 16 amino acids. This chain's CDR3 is CATSDPGQGETDEQFF. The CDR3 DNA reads TGTGCCACCAGTGACCCAGGACAGGGGGAAACAGATGAGCAGTTCTTC.